Presented here are 12 T cell receptor beta chains from one specimen sequenced in a study of cytomegalovirus exposure and HLA in healthy donors. The study ran its PCR with 60 Vbeta and 13 Jbeta primers. Assay: immunoSEQ multiplex PCR; the TCRdb copy retains only in-frame clones and omits some. The sample table sets out 200,000 or so clones. The specimen sequenced was PBMCs. The receptor source for this set is a boy aged 5-17 years in good health and CMV-seronegative.

The V and J genes are TRBV5-1 and TRBJ1-3; perhaps TRBD1 as D (5 bases). The CDR3 is 15 amino acids. CDR1 SGHRS and CDR2 YFSETQ come from the germline V gene. V was cut by 4 bases and J by 0 bases, with 11 bases left in between. The CDR3 region has the DNA TGCGCCAGCAGCGTAGGACACCTCTCTGGAAACACCATATATTTT. Translation: CASSVGHLSGNTIYF. The full variable domain, rest sourced from reference TRBV5-1 and TRBJ1-3, is KAGVTQTPRYLIKTRGQQVTLSCSPISGHRSVSWYQQTPGQGLQFLFEYFSETQRNKGNFPGRFSGRQFSNSRSEMNVSTLELGDSALYLCASSVGHLSGNTIYFGEGSWLTVV.

As for this clone: At the DNA level, this CDR3 is encoded by other sequences in the same sample as well. The chain uses TRBV10-3 and TRBJ1-1; tentative D call: TRBD1 (6 bases). V lost 6 bases, J lost 5 bases, and 10 bases lay in between. The CDR3 extends over 12 amino acids. CDR1 and CDR2 from the germline V gene are ENHRY and SYGVKD. Here the CDR3 reads CAISPQGTEAFF. The CDR3 DNA sequence: TGTGCCATCAGCCCACAGGGAACTGAAGCTTTCTTT.

The chain joins TRBV30 to TRBJ1-4; TRBD1 might be the D (5 bases). V gave up 2 bases and J gave up 8 bases, with 15 bases separating them. Germline values: CDR1 GTSNPN, CDR2 SVGIG (reference sequence). CDR3 length: 14 amino acids. CDR3 amino acids: CAWSLGGGPEKLFF. The CDR3 nucleotides are TGTGCCTGGAGTTTGGGGGGGGGACCGGAAAAACTGTTTTTT.

The rearrangement joins TRBV6-6 to TRBJ1-5, with 9 bases that match TRBD1. Germline CDR1 and CDR2: MNHNY and SVGAGI (reference sequence). Unmatched junction bases numbered 12, after V lost 6 bases and J lost 6 bases. The CDR3 is made up of 16 amino acids. CDR3 loop: CASRTGTGFRGQPQHF. As DNA, the CDR3 is TGTGCCAGCAGGACCGGGACAGGGTTCAGGGGTCAGCCCCAGCATTTT.

This chain links TRBV18 with TRBJ2-1; D is possibly TRBD2 (6 bases). In germline, CDR1 is KGHSH, CDR2 LQKENI. V was shortened by 1 base and J by 4 bases, with 14 bases between the two germline ends. The CDR3 spans 16 residues. This CDR3 is CASSPRTGDLYNEQFF. The CDR3 DNA follows: TGTGCCAGCTCACCACGGACGGGAGACCTGTACAATGAGCAGTTCTTC.

V is TRBV6-5 and J is TRBJ1-5; possible D gene TRBD1, 5 bases. Looked up from germline, CDR1 is MNHEY and CDR2 is SVGAGI. The CDR3 has 15 residues. V lost 0 bases and J 3 bases, leaving 9 bases between the germline ends. The DNA of the CDR3 is TGTGCCAGCAGTTACTCGGGGGGAGTCAATCAGCCCCAGCATTTT. Translating it yields CASSYSGGVNQPQHF.

This rearrangement joins TRBV7-9 to TRBJ2-2; D possibly corresponds to TRBD2 (7 bases). V lost 5 bases and J 6 bases, leaving 13 bases between the germline ends. This CDR3 is 14 amino acids long. Germline assignment: CDR1 SEHNR and CDR2 FQNEAQ (reference sequence). The CDR3 here is CASSVGGVAGELFF. The CDR3 coding sequence is TGTGCCAGCAGCGTAGGGGGGGTAGCCGGGGAGCTGTTTTTT.

The chain is built from TRBV19 and TRBJ1-2, with D unresolved. The germline CDR1 and CDR2 sequences are LNHDA and SQIVND (reference sequence). Trimming pared 5 bases from V and 3 bases from J, leaving 10 bases between. The CDR3 loop spans 13 amino acids. The chain's CDR3 is CASSSTTDYGYTF. CDR3 bases: TGTGCCAGTAGTTCTACCACTGACTATGGCTACACCTTC. The whole variable domain, remainder taken from reference TRBV19 and TRBJ1-2, is DGGITQSPKYLFRKEGQNVTLSCEQNLNHDAMYWYRQDPGQGLRLIYYSQIVNDFQKGDIAEGYSVSREKKESFPLTVTSAQKNPTAFYLCASSSTTDYGYTFGSGTRLTVV.

The chain joins TRBV14 to TRBJ2-3; 9 bases line up with TRBD2. The J segment lost 5 bases and the V segment lost 1 base, leaving 4 bases of the junction unmatched. Germline lookup yields CDR1 SGHDN and CDR2 FVKESK. This CDR3 has 15 amino acids. The CDR3 is CASSQGTSAGDTQYF. Written as DNA, the CDR3 is TGTGCCAGCAGCCAAGGGACTAGCGCGGGAGATACGCAGTATTTT.

This sequence joins TRBV6-4 and TRBJ1-1; a possible D gene is TRBD1 (6 bases). The CDR3 sequence is 15 residues long. CDR1 is MRHNA and CDR2 is SNTAGT in the germline V gene. Trimming pared 8 bases from V and 0 bases from J, leaving 16 bases between. The CDR3 loop is CASRNRDNMNTEAFF. CDR3 bases: TGTGCCAGCCGAAACCGGGACAACATGAACACTGAAGCTTTCTTT.

The V call is TRBV18, the J call TRBJ1-1; the D is unclear. There are 14 residues in the CDR3. Trimming cost V 3 bases and J 1 base, with 9 bases left between them. CDR1 and CDR2 (germline): KGHSH, LQKENI. The CDR3 loop is CASSPGQANTEAFF. The CDR3 nucleotides read TGTGCCAGCTCACCTGGGCAGGCGAACACTGAAGCTTTCTTT. The variable domain in full, with the rest retrieved from reference TRBV18 and TRBJ1-1, is NAGVMQNPRHLVRRRGQEARLRCSPMKGHSHVYWYRQLPEEGLKFMVYLQKENIIDESGMPKERFSAEFPKEGPSILRIQQVVRGDSAAYFCASSPGQANTEAFFGQGTRLTVV.

The genes are TRBV28 and TRBJ1-1; tentative D call: TRBD1 (6 bases). Germline CDR1 MDHEN, CDR2 SYDVKM. The CDR3 consists of 15 residues. Trimming cost V 8 bases and J 0 bases, with 16 bases left between them. In DNA form, the CDR3 reads TGTGCCAGCTCATCGGGGGGCAGCATGAACACTGAAGCTTTCTTT. It is translated as CASSSGGSMNTEAFF.